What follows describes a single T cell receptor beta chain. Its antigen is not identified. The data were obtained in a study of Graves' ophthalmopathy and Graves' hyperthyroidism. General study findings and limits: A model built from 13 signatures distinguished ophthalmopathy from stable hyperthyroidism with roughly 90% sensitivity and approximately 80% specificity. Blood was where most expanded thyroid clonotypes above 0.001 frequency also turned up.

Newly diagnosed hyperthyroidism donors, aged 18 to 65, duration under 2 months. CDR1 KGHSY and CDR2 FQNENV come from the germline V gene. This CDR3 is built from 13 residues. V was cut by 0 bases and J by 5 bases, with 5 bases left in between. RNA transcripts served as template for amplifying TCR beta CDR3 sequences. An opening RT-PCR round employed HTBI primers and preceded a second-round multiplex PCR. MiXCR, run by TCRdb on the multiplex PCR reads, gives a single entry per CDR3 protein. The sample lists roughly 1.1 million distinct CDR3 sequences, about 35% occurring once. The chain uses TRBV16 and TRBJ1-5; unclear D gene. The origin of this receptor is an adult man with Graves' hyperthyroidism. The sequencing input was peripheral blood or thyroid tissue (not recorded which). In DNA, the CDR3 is TGTGCCAGCAGCCAATCAGCGGATCAGCCCCAGCATTTT. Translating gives CASSQSADQPQHF.